This T cell receptor beta chain came from a study of T cell responses to AZD1222 COVID-19 vaccine. TCRdb's copy holds only in-frame clones and misses some; the assay was immunoSEQ multiplex PCR. This table holds hundreds of thousands of clones, around 93% found once. V lost 6 bases, J lost 5 bases, and 14 bases lay in between. This CDR3 contains 14 residues. Germline assignment: CDR1 MDHEN and CDR2 SYDVKM. The sequencing used peripheral blood, collected 28 days after the second AZD1222 dose. This receptor was identified in an adult who received the AZD1222 COVID-19 vaccine. The chain recombines TRBV28 with TRBJ1-5; TRBD1 might be the D (5 bases). CDR3 loop: CASSRGGDHQPQHF. DNA of the CDR3: TGTGCCAGCAGCCGGGGTGGGGACCATCAGCCCCAGCATTTT. The entire variable domain, with the rest obtained from reference TRBV28 and TRBJ1-5, is as follows: DVKVTQSSRYLVKRTGEKVFLECVQDMDHENMFWYRQDPGLGLRLIYFSYDVKMKEKGDIPEGYSVSREKKERFSLILESASTNQTSMYLCASSRGGDHQPQHFGDGTRLSIL.